The next 23 T cell receptor beta chains were all read from a single sample in a study of a mutant IDH1 vaccine in newly diagnosed glioma. Time point defined: baseline, week 1 (first vaccination visit). The treatment was: pre-vaccination baseline after standard-of-care therapy. The table came from immunoSEQ multiplex PCR; TCRdb's copy has only in-frame clones and leaves some out. This table has 25,000 to 35,000 clones, over 75% appearing once. The specimen comprised PBMCs, sampled from a glioma patient treated with radiotherapy, temozolomide or both. These receptors came from a young man with glioma.

V usage is TRBV6-6 and J usage is TRBJ2-7, with 7 bases lining up with TRBD1. Germline V CDR1 and CDR2: MNHNY, SVGAGI (reference sequence). The J segment lost 0 bases and the V segment lost 0 bases, leaving 5 bases of the junction unmatched. The CDR3 is 16 residues long. The CDR3: CASSYSRDRLSYEQYF. As DNA, the CDR3 is TGTGCCAGCAGTTACTCTCGGGACAGACTCTCCTACGAGCAGTACTTC.

The rearrangement uses TRBV27 and TRBJ2-2; D remains unclear. Germline V gene lookup returns CDR1 MNHEY and CDR2 SMNVEV (reference sequence). V was cut by 2 bases and J by 5 bases, with 9 bases left in between. This CDR3 region has 14 residues. The CDR3, as DNA: TGTGCCAGCAGTTTAACAACAGCGACCGGGGAGCTGTTTTTT. This encodes CASSLTTATGELFF.

The CDR3 here is CASSYSEAEEAFF. CDR3 nucleotide sequence: TGTGCCAGCAGTTACTCTGAGGCGGAAGAAGCTTTCTTT. The V gene is TRBV6-5, the J gene TRBJ1-1; D gene ambiguous. The CDR3 has 13 residues. V gave up 0 bases and J gave up 8 bases, with 10 bases separating them. Germline CDR1 and CDR2: MNHEY and SVGAGI.

The chain's CDR3 is CASRGTGGDEQFF. The CDR3 nucleotides read TGTGCCAGCAGGGGGACGGGAGGGGATGAGCAGTTCTTC. The chain is built from TRBV2 and TRBJ2-1, with TRBD2 identical over 8 bases. Germline trimming cut 6 bases from V and 8 bases from J; bases unmatched to any gene: 6. The CDR3 loop spans 13 amino acids. Germline CDR1 is SNHLY and CDR2 is FYNNEI. Full variable domain (missing parts from reference TRBV2 and TRBJ2-1): EPEVTQTPSHQVTQMGQEVILRCVPISNHLYFYWYRQILGQKVEFLVSFYNNEISEKSEIFDDQFSVERPDGSNFTLKIRSTKLEDSAMYFCASRGTGGDEQFFGPGTRLTVL.

This chain links TRBV9 with TRBJ1-6, with no clear D. Germline CDR1 SGDLS, CDR2 YYNGEE. The CDR3 runs 15 residues. V was cut by 0 bases and J by 7 bases, with 11 bases left in between. The CDR3 nucleotides read TGTGCCAGCAGCGTAGGTTCAACTGGGAATTCACCCCTCCACTTT. This translates into CASSVGSTGNSPLHF.

The chain is built from TRBV29-1 and TRBJ1-1; D not certain. Between the trimmed V and J ends, which lost 4 bases and 0 bases, there was a span of 15 bases. The CDR3 is made up of 15 amino acids. Germline V gives CDR1 SQVTM, CDR2 ANQGSEA. CDR3 sequence (DNA): TGCAGCGTTGTGGTGGGCGAAATGGTGAACACTGAAGCTTTCTTT. Its protein is CSVVVGEMVNTEAFF.

The chain recombines TRBV5-1 with TRBJ2-1; TRBD2 agrees at 15 bases. The germline CDR1 and CDR2 sequences are SGHRS and YFSETQ. CDR3 length: 19 residues. The V segment lost 3 bases and the J segment 0 bases; nucleotides outside the gene matches: 7. As DNA, the CDR3 is TGCGCCAGCAGCTACTCCGGGACTAGCGGGAGGAGCTCCTACAATGAGCAGTTCTTC. It encodes CASSYSGTSGRSSYNEQFF.

The chain recombines TRBV6-5 with TRBJ2-1; the D call may be TRBD1 or TRBD2 (5 bases each). Looked up from germline, CDR1 is MNHEY and CDR2 is SVGAGI. The CDR3 has 13 amino acids. Trimming pared 0 bases from V and 7 bases from J, leaving 7 bases between. DNA of the CDR3: TGTGCCAGCAGTTACTCGGGGGTAAATGAGCAGTTCTTC. Its translation is CASSYSGVNEQFF.

V and J are TRBV7-2 and TRBJ2-1, with 10 bases aligning to TRBD2. Germline V gene lookup returns CDR1 SGHTA and CDR2 FQGNSA. The J segment lost 7 bases and the V segment lost 5 bases, leaving 14 bases of the junction unmatched. This CDR3 comprises 17 residues. CDR3 nucleotide sequence: TGTGCCAGCAGCCCTACCCCCGCTAGCGGGAGAGGAAATGAGCAGTTCTTC. It yields the protein CASSPTPASGRGNEQFF.

The genes are TRBV30 and TRBJ1-1; the D gene is possibly TRBD1 (5 bases). This CDR3 comprises 15 residues. V lost 2 bases and J 4 bases, leaving 17 bases between the germline ends. Germline V gives CDR1 GTSNPN, CDR2 SVGIG (reference sequence). This CDR3 reads CAWSRRGAGVTEAFF. As DNA, the CDR3 is TGTGCCTGGAGTAGAAGGGGCGCGGGTGTCACTGAAGCTTTCTTT.

The V gene is TRBV5-6, the J gene TRBJ2-7; D is ambiguous. In germline, CDR1 is SGHDT, CDR2 YYEEEE. The V end lost 2 bases, the J end lost 2 bases, and 2 bases lay between the germline ends. The CDR3 runs to 11 residues. The CDR3 spells CASSLAYEQYF. Written as DNA, the CDR3 is TGTGCCAGCAGCTTAGCCTACGAGCAGTACTTC.

This chain links TRBV30 with TRBJ2-3; no reliable D call. Germline V CDR1 and CDR2: GTSNPN, SVGIG (reference sequence). Trimming removed 5 bases from V and 8 bases from J, with 23 bases in between. The CDR3 loop spans 15 amino acids. CDR3 protein: CAWGETPFLESTQYF. CDR3 coding DNA: TGTGCCTGGGGGGAAACCCCCTTTTTGGAGAGTACGCAGTATTTT.

The chain uses TRBV29-1 and TRBJ2-3, with D tentatively TRBD2 (5 bases). Germline V lookup: CDR1 SQVTM, CDR2 ANQGSEA. CDR3 length: 16 amino acids. The V and J ends lost 0 bases and 1 base respectively, with 14 bases between them. CDR3 residues: CSVEDRASRGTDTQYF. CDR3 DNA: TGCAGCGTTGAAGATCGAGCTAGCCGGGGCACAGATACGCAGTATTTT.

This clone has more than one count but fewer than ten. The chain couples TRBV7-3 to TRBJ2-1; D call uncertain. The CDR3 contains 11 residues. V was shortened by 5 bases and J by 10 bases, with 9 bases between the two germline ends. Germline-derived CDR1 and CDR2 are SGHTA and FQGTGA. For the CDR3, the DNA is TGTGCCAGCAGCCTGTTAATGGAGCAGTTCTTC. This sequence encodes CASSLLMEQFF.

The V gene is TRBV2, the J gene TRBJ2-5, with 8 bases lining up with TRBD2. The CDR3 has 13 residues. Losses at the gene ends were 7 bases for V and 7 bases for J; bases not matched to a gene: 8. CDR1 is SNHLY and CDR2 is FYNNEI in the germline V gene. The CDR3 coding sequence is TGTGCCAGCATTCTTGAGGCGGGAGGGACCCAGTACTTC. The encoded protein is CASILEAGGTQYF.

This clone was recorded a few times. The V gene is TRBV18, the J gene TRBJ2-2, with D tentatively TRBD1 (6 bases). With 3 bases removed from V and 2 bases from J, the gap between germline ends came to 7 bases. CDR3 size: 14 residues. Germline-derived CDR1 and CDR2 are KGHSH and LQKENI. The CDR3: CASSPDRNTGELFF. The CDR3 DNA is TGTGCCAGCTCACCGGACAGAAACACCGGGGAGCTGTTTTTT.

The CDR3 nucleotides are TGCGCCAGCAGCCAAGATACAGGGAACACTGAAGCTTTCTTT. Translation gives CASSQDTGNTEAFF. This chain joins TRBV4-3 and TRBJ1-1; D is perhaps TRBD1 (5 bases). Trimming cost V 0 bases and J 1 base, with 6 bases left between them. The CDR3 is 14 residues long. CDR1 is LGHNA and CDR2 is YSLEER in the germline V gene.

The V call is TRBV5-1, the J call TRBJ2-7; D uncertain. Germline V gives CDR1 SGHRS, CDR2 YFSETQ. V was cut by 0 bases and J by 1 base, with 8 bases left in between. This CDR3 region has 14 residues. CDR3: CASSLVPGSYEQYF. The DNA of the CDR3 is TGCGCCAGCAGCTTGGTCCCGGGTTCCTACGAGCAGTACTTC.

The J gene is TRBJ2-3, the V gene TRBV29-1, with 10 bases fitting TRBD2. CDR3 size: 13 residues. The trim removed 4 bases at V and 5 bases at J, leaving 3 bases unmatched. Germline values: CDR1 SQVTM, CDR2 ANQGSEA. DNA for the CDR3: TGCAGCGTTGCGGGACTAGCGAAAGATACGCAGTATTTT. The encoded protein is CSVAGLAKDTQYF.

V gene TRBV6-5 combines with J gene TRBJ2-3; the D is unclear. Trimming removed 5 bases from V and 0 bases from J, with 12 bases in between. Germline CDR1 MNHEY, CDR2 SVGAGI. The CDR3 extends over 15 amino acids. CDR3 bases: TGTGCCAGCAGTCCCACTACCTCCAGCACAGATACGCAGTATTTT. This gives the protein CASSPTTSSTDTQYF.

CDR3 sequence reads: CASSVHQGFQETQYF. In nucleotides, the CDR3 is TGTGCCAGCAGCGTTCATCAGGGGTTCCAAGAGACCCAGTACTTC. V gene TRBV9 combines with J gene TRBJ2-5; D is perhaps TRBD1 (6 bases). The CDR3 is 15 residues long. V shed 2 bases and J shed 1 base, with 12 bases lying between them. In germline, CDR1 is SGDLS, CDR2 YYNGEE. Full variable domain (outside the CDR3, taken from reference TRBV9 and TRBJ2-5): DSGVTQTPKHLITATGQRVTLRCSPRSGDLSVYWYQQSLDQGLQFLIQYYNGEERAKGNILERFSAQQFPDLHSELNLSSLELGDSALYFCASSVHQGFQETQYFGPGTRLLVL.

This clone was observed a handful of times. The chain links TRBV9 to TRBJ1-1, with D hard to call. The CDR3 totals 14 residues. V lost 1 base to trimming and J lost 1 base, with 8 bases between them. In germline, CDR1 is SGDLS, CDR2 YYNGEE. CDR3 loop: CASSVRAENTEAFF. The CDR3 DNA reads TGTGCCAGCAGCGTACGGGCCGAGAACACTGAAGCTTTCTTT.

The rearrangement links TRBV5-1 to TRBJ2-1; D is perhaps TRBD1 (6 bases). Trimming stripped 0 bases from V and 9 bases from J, with 22 bases between. The germline V gene has CDR1 SGHRS and CDR2 YFSETQ. The CDR3 runs to 17 residues. CDR3 in amino acids: CASSLDVGEWGLGEQFF. CDR3 sequence (DNA): TGCGCCAGCAGCTTGGACGTCGGAGAATGGGGGCTGGGTGAGCAGTTCTTC.